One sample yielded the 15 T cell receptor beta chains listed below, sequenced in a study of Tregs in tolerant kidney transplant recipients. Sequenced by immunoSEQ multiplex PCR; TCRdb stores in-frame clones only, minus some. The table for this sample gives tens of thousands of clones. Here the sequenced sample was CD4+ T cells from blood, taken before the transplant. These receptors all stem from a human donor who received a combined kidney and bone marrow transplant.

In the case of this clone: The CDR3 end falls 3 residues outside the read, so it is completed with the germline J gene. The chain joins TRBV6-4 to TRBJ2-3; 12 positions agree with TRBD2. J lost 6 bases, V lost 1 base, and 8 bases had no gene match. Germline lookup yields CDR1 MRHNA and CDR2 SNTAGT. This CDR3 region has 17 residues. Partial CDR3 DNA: TGTGCCAGCAGTGACTACCCGACTAGCGGGAGTTCTGATACG. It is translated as CASSDYPTSGSSDT. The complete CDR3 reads CASSDYPTSGSSDTQYF.

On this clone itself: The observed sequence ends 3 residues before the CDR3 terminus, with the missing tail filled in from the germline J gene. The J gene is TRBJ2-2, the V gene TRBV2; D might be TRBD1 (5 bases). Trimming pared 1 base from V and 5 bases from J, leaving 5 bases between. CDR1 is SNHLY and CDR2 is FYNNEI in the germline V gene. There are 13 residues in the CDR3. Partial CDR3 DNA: TGTGCCAGCAGTGAAGAGGGGACCGGGGAG. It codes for CASSEEGTGE. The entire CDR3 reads CASSEEGTGELFF.

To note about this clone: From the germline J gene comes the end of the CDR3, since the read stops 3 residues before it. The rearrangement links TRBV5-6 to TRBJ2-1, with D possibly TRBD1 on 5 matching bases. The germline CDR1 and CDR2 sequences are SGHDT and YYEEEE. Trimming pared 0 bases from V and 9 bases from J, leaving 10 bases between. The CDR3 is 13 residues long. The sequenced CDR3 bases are TGTGCCAGCAGCTTGGAGGCAGACAGTGAG. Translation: CASSLEADSE. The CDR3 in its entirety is CASSLEADSEQFF. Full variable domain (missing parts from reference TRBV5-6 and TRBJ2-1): DAGVTQSPTHLIKTRGQQVTLRCSPKSGHDTVSWYQQALGQGPQFIFQYYEEEERQRGNFPDRFSGHQFPNYSSELNVNALLLGDSALYLCASSLEADSEQFFGPGTRLTVL.

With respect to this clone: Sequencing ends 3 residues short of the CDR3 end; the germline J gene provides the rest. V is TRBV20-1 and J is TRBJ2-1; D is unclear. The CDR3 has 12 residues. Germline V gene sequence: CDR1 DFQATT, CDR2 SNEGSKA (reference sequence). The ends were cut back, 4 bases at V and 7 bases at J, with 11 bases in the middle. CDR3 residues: CSAISFGNEQFF. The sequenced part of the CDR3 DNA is TGCAGTGCTATAAGCTTCGGGAATGAG.

CDR3 loop: CASSKGGASGRHEQFF. The sequenced CDR3 bases are TGTGCCAGTAGTAAGGGTGGGGCTAGCGGGAGACATGAG. The chain uses TRBV19 and TRBJ2-1; 10 positions agree with TRBD2. The sequenced fragment ends 3 residues before the CDR3 boundary, so the rest is inferred from the germline J gene. This CDR3 is 16 amino acids long. CDR1 LNHDA and CDR2 SQIVND come from the germline V gene (reference sequence). The V segment lost 4 bases and the J segment 8 bases; nucleotides outside the gene matches: 11.

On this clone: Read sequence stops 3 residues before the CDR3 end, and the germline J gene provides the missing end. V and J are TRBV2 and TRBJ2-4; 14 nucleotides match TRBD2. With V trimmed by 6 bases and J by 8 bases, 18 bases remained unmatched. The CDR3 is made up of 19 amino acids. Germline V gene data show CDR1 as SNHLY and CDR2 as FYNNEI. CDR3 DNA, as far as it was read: TGTGCCAGCAGGGCCGGGACTAGCGGGAGCGTTCCGGTATTCGACATT. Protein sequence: CASRAGTSGSVPVFDI. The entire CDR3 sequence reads CASRAGTSGSVPVFDIQYF.

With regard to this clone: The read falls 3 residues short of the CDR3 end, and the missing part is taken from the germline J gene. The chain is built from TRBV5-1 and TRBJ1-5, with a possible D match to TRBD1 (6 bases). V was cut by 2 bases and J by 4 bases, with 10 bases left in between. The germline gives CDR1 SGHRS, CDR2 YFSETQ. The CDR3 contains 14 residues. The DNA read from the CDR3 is TGCGCCAGCAGCTTCGGGGGGCAGAATCAGCCC. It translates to CASSFGGQNQP. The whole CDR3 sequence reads CASSFGGQNQPQHF. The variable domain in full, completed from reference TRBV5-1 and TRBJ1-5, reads KAGVTQTPRYLIKTRGQQVTLSCSPISGHRSVSWYQQTPGQGLQFLFEYFSETQRNKGNFPGRFSGRQFSNSRSEMNVSTLELGDSALYLCASSFGGQNQPQHFGDGTRLSIL.

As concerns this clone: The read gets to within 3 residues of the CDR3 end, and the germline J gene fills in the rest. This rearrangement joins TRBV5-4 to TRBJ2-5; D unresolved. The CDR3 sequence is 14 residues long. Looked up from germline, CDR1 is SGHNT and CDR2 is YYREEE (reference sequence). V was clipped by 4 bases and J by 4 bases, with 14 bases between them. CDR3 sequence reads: CASSLARMPETQYF. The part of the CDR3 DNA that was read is TGTGCCAGCAGCCTGGCCAGGATGCCAGAGACC.

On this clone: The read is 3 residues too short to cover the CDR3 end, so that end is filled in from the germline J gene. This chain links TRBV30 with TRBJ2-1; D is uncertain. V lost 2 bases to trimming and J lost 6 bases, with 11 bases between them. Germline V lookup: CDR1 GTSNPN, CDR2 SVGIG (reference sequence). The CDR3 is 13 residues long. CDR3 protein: CAWSLGPGNEQFF. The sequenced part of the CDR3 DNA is TGTGCCTGGAGTCTTGGGCCAGGCAATGAG.

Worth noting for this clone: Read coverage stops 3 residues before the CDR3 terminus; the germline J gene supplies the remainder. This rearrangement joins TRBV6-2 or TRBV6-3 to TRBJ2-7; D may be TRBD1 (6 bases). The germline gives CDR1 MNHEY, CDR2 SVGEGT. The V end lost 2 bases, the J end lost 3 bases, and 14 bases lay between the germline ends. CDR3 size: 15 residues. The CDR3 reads CASSYTPGQFYEQYF. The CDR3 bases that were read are TGTGCCAGCAGTTACACACCGGGACAATTCTACGAG.

The CDR3 DNA, read in part, is TGTGCCAGCAGCCAAGATGGGCGGGAGTCCTACAATGAG. It is translated as CASSQDGRESYNE. The entire CDR3 reads CASSQDGRESYNEQFF. The V gene is TRBV4-2, the J gene TRBJ2-1; 7 nucleotides agree with TRBD2. Read coverage stops 3 residues before the CDR3 terminus; the germline J gene supplies the remainder. The CDR3 loop spans 16 amino acids. The V segment lost 0 bases and the J segment 1 base; nucleotides outside the gene matches: 3. Germline CDR1 LGHNA, CDR2 YNFKEQ.

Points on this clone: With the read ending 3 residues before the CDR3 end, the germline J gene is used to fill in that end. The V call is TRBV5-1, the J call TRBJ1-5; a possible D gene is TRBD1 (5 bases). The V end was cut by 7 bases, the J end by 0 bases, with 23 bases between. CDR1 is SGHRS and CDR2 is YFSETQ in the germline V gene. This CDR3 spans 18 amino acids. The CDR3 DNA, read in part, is TGCGCCAGCCCCAGGACTATACGACAGACCCATAGCAATCAGCCC. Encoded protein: CASPRTIRQTHSNQP. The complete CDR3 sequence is CASPRTIRQTHSNQPQHF.

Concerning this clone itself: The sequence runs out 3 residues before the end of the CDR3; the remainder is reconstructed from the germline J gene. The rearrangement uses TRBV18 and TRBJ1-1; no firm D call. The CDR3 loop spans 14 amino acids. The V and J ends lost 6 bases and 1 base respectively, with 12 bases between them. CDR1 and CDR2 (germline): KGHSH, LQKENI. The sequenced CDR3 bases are TGTGCCAGCTCCCCTGAGGGTGGGAACACTGAA. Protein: CASSPEGGNTE. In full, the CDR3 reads CASSPEGGNTEAFF.

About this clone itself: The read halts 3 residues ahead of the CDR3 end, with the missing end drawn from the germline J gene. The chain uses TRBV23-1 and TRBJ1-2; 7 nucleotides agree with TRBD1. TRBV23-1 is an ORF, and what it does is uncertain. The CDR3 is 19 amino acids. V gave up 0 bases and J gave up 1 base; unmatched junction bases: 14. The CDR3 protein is CASSQSRRGHSSINYGYTF. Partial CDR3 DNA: TGCGCCAGCAGTCAATCGAGGAGGGGGCACTCCTCTATTAACTATGGC.

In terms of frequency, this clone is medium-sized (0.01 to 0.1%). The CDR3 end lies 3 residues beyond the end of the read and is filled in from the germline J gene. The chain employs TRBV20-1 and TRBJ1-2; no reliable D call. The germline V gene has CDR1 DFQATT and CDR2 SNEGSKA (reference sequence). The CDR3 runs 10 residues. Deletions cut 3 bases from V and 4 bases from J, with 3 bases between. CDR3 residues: CSASSYGYTF. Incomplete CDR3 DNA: TGCAGTGCTAGCAGCTATGGC.